These 14 T cell receptor beta chains were all obtained from the same sample, sequenced in a study of blood T cell repertoires in COVID-19. Assay: immunoSEQ multiplex PCR; the TCRdb copy retains only in-frame clones and omits some. The data hold about 160,000 clones, with roughly four fifths observed a single time. Specimen: peripheral blood. The origin of the receptors is a woman older than 75 with acute or convalescent COVID-19.

The V and J genes are TRBV9 and TRBJ2-2; 9 bases line up with TRBD2. J was trimmed by 1 base and V by 0 bases; bases with no gene match: 7. Germline V gene sequence: CDR1 SGDLS, CDR2 YYNGEE. The CDR3 has 18 amino acids. The CDR3 DNA is TGTGCCAGCAGCGTAGTGGCTAGCGGGGTACTGAACACCGGGGAGCTGTTTTTT. Translated, it gives CASSVVASGVLNTGELFF.

This clone was seen just once. The CDR3 DNA reads as TGTGCCAGCAATCCAACCGGGACTAGCGCCTACAATGAGCAGTTCTTC. Protein sequence: CASNPTGTSAYNEQFF. The J gene is TRBJ2-1, the V gene TRBV7-2; 10 positions agree with TRBD2. Trimming removed 7 bases from V and 2 bases from J; junction bases left unmatched: 8. The CDR3 is 16 residues long. Looked up from germline, CDR1 is SGHTA and CDR2 is FQGNSA. Variable domain in full (rest from reference TRBV7-2 and TRBJ2-1): GAGVSQSPSNKVTEKGKDVELRCDPISGHTALYWYRQSLGQGLEFLIYFQGNSAPDKSGLPSDRFSAERTGGSVSTLTIQRTQQEDSAVYLCASNPTGTSAYNEQFFGPGTRLTVL.

V is TRBV10-1 and J is TRBJ2-4, with 10 bases lining up with TRBD1. The trim removed 11 bases at V and 0 bases at J, leaving 13 bases unmatched. Germline lookup yields CDR1 WNHNN and CDR2 SYGVQD (reference sequence). The CDR3 length is 17 residues. In DNA form, the CDR3 reads TGCGCCCTACGAATCACAGACAGGGGGCTAGCCAAAAACATTCAGTACTTC. Its protein is CALRITDRGLAKNIQYF.

The chain has TRBV2 and TRBJ2-5, with 9 bases identical to TRBD2. Germline V gives CDR1 SNHLY, CDR2 FYNNEI. The CDR3 extends over 14 amino acids. V gave up 7 bases and J gave up 7 bases; unmatched junction bases: 10. The CDR3 DNA follows: TGTGCCAGCACCGAGACTAGCGGACTCCTGACCCAGTACTTC. Amino acid sequence: CASTETSGLLTQYF.

This chain connects TRBV10-3 to TRBJ2-3, with D maybe TRBD1 (6 bases). The V and J ends lost 6 bases and 4 bases respectively, with 14 bases between them. Germline CDR1 ENHRY, CDR2 SYGVKD. The CDR3 extends over 14 amino acids. CDR3 nucleotide sequence: TGTGCCATCAGATCTACAGGGAATTCAGATACGCAGTATTTT. Amino acids: CAIRSTGNSDTQYF.

The chain employs TRBV29-1 and TRBJ2-1, with D possibly matching TRBD2 (6 bases). CDR1 SQVTM and CDR2 ANQGSEA come from the germline V gene. The CDR3 length is 12 residues. With 6 bases removed from V and 10 bases from J, the gap between germline ends came to 16 bases. This CDR3 is CSVRLGGGEQFF. DNA of the CDR3: TGCAGCGTCAGACTGGGGGGAGGCGAGCAGTTCTTC.

The chain uses TRBV20-1 and TRBJ2-5; D is unclear. Germline loops: CDR1 DFQATT, CDR2 SNEGSKA (reference sequence). Trimming shortened V by 5 bases and J by 2 bases, and 3 bases separated the two germline ends. The CDR3 is 10 amino acids. CDR3 residues: CSALQETQYF. The CDR3 DNA reads as TGCAGTGCTCTTCAAGAGACCCAGTACTTC.

CDR3 sequence reads: CASSLDFGQYSNQPQHF. Written as DNA, the CDR3 is TGTGCCAGCAGTTTAGACTTCGGCCAGTATAGCAATCAGCCCCAGCATTTT. V usage is TRBV27 and J usage is TRBJ1-5; no reliable D call. CDR3 length equals 17 residues. Between the trimmed V and J ends, which lost 2 bases and 0 bases, there was a span of 14 bases. In germline, CDR1 is MNHEY, CDR2 SMNVEV (reference sequence).

The V call is TRBV5-4, the J call TRBJ2-1, with D possibly TRBD2 on 6 matching bases. The CDR3 contains 14 residues. The V gene's germline CDR1 is SGHNT and CDR2 YYREEE (reference sequence). Trimming pared 0 bases from V and 5 bases from J, leaving 9 bases between. The CDR3 DNA reads TGTGCCAGCAGCTTGGTTGGGAGGAACAATGAGCAGTTCTTC. Residues: CASSLVGRNNEQFF.

This sequence joins TRBV11-2 and TRBJ2-3, with 12 bases lining up with TRBD2. The junction had 5 bases not matched to a gene; V was cut back by 5 bases and J by 14 bases. This CDR3 comprises 12 residues. Germline CDR1 and CDR2: SGHAT and FQNNGV. The CDR3: CASSLAGGAPYF. CDR3 nucleotides: TGTGCCAGCAGCCTAGCGGGAGGGGCCCCGTATTTT.

The V gene is TRBV7-9, the J gene TRBJ1-2; 8 bases are a match to TRBD1. CDR1 and CDR2 (germline): SEHNR, FQNEAQ (reference sequence). The CDR3 contains 14 residues. V was clipped by 5 bases and J by 4 bases; unmatched bases: 6. Here the CDR3 reads CASSMQGAGYGYTF. The CDR3 nucleotides read TGTGCCAGCAGCATGCAGGGGGCGGGCTATGGCTACACCTTC.

The V and J genes are TRBV4-2 and TRBJ2-5; 12 nucleotides match TRBD2. The trim removed 6 bases at V and 0 bases at J, leaving 14 bases unmatched. The CDR3 loop spans 19 amino acids. Looked up from germline, CDR1 is LGHNA and CDR2 is YNFKEQ. The CDR3 DNA is TGTGCCAGCAGTACCCCCCTCCGGACTAGCGGGATTGACCAAGAGACCCAGTACTTC. Translated: CASSTPLRTSGIDQETQYF.

V usage is TRBV28 and J usage is TRBJ1-5, with TRBD1 matching 7 bases. Germline CDR1 is MDHEN and CDR2 is SYDVKM. The ends lost 5 bases at V and 1 base at J; junction bases unmatched: 5. The CDR3 has 15 amino acids. This CDR3 is CASSPDRASNQPQHF. The CDR3 DNA reads TGTGCCAGCAGTCCCGACAGGGCGAGCAATCAGCCCCAGCATTTT.

This chain uses TRBV11-2 with TRBJ1-1; 7 nucleotides line up with TRBD1. From germline, CDR1 is SGHAT and CDR2 FQNNGV. Germline trimming cut 4 bases from V and 5 bases from J; bases unmatched to any gene: 10. CDR3 length: 15 amino acids. The CDR3 region is CASSSGGQGWTEAFF. The CDR3 DNA follows: TGTGCCAGCAGCTCAGGGGGGCAGGGTTGGACTGAAGCTTTCTTT.